This TCR beta chain stems from a study of OX40 agonist ivuxolimab in advanced cancers. Profiled with immunoSEQ multiplex PCR; TCRdb holds only in-frame clones, not every one. This table has approximately 71,000 clones, roughly 84% appearing once. The cohort excluded patients with autoimmune disease history or systemic immunosuppression. Sequencing was performed on CD4+ or CD8+ T cells sorted from blood, taken in a trial of the OX40 agonist ivuxolimab. This sequence originates from an adult with an advanced solid tumor such as melanoma, head and neck, liver or kidney cancer.

CDR3 in amino acids: CASSSLDSYEQYF. The DNA for the CDR3 is TGTGCCAGCAGCAGTCTGGACAGCTACGAGCAGTACTTC. J is TRBJ2-7 and V is TRBV11-2; TRBD1 might be the D (6 bases). This CDR3 comprises 13 residues. Germline lookup yields CDR1 SGHAT and CDR2 FQNNGV. Trimming took off 5 bases at V and 3 bases at J, with 11 bases between the two ends.